The 22 T cell receptor beta chains presented below share a single source sample, sequenced in a study of cytomegalovirus exposure and HLA in healthy donors. Method: immunoSEQ multiplex PCR; TCRdb's copy keeps in-frame clones and lacks some. The table has roughly 150,000 clones, 70% to 90% seen once. Sequencing was performed on PBMCs. Every receptor here comes from a man between 18 and 35 years old in good health and CMV-seronegative.

The rearrangement uses TRBV14 and TRBJ2-7; perhaps TRBD2 as D (6 bases). V shed 0 bases and J shed 3 bases, with 18 bases lying between them. CDR3 length: 17 residues. Germline loops: CDR1 SGHDN, CDR2 FVKESK. CDR3 sequence: CASSQDWNRGRDYEQYF. In DNA form, the CDR3 reads TGTGCCAGCAGCCAAGATTGGAACCGGGGGAGAGACTACGAGCAGTACTTC.

This clone was seen just once. This chain connects TRBV5-1 to TRBJ2-5, with 9 bases lining up with TRBD1. This CDR3 is 16 amino acids long. The V segment lost 2 bases and the J segment 3 bases; nucleotides outside the gene matches: 8. The germline V gene has CDR1 SGHRS and CDR2 YFSETQ. The CDR3 region has the DNA TGCGCCAGCAGCTTAACCGGGACAGGGAGAGAAGAGACCCAGTACTTC. Translated, it gives CASSLTGTGREETQYF.

The chain employs TRBV10-3 and TRBJ1-5, with D unclear. This CDR3 has 13 amino acids. Germline CDR1 reads ENHRY; CDR2 reads SYGVKD. The V gene lost 7 bases and the J gene lost 6 bases, with 13 bases spanning the gap. CDR3 in amino acids: CAIKIGEGQPQHF. The CDR3 DNA reads TGTGCCATCAAAATCGGGGAAGGTCAGCCCCAGCATTTT.

The table lists this clone with a count of one. The chain links TRBV6-6 to TRBJ1-5; maybe TRBD1 (5 bases). CDR3 length: 13 residues. V lost 6 bases and J lost 2, with 8 bases in between. Looked up from germline, CDR1 is MNHNY and CDR2 is SVGAGI (reference sequence). CDR3: CASSPRGNQPQHF. CDR3 coding DNA: TGTGCCAGCAGCCCCAGGGGCAATCAGCCCCAGCATTTT.

The V gene is TRBV7-9, the J gene TRBJ1-2, with D unclear. Germline V CDR1 and CDR2: SEHNR, FQNEAQ (reference sequence). V was cut by 1 base and J by 7 bases, with 7 bases left in between. The CDR3 sequence is 12 residues long. The CDR3 DNA reads as TGTGCCAGCAGCTTAGTGCCCGGTGGCTACACCTTC. Protein: CASSLVPGGYTF.

The V call is TRBV7-2, the J call TRBJ1-5; D is ambiguous. In germline, CDR1 is SGHTA, CDR2 FQGNSA. This CDR3 region has 14 residues. The V end lost 5 bases, the J end lost 2 bases, and 10 bases lay between the germline ends. The CDR3 is CASSPDRGNQPQHF. The CDR3 DNA sequence: TGTGCCAGCAGCCCCGACCGGGGCAATCAGCCCCAGCATTTT.

The J gene is TRBJ1-3, the V gene TRBV27, with TRBD1 identical over 9 bases. The CDR3 length is 15 residues. The germline gives CDR1 MNHEY, CDR2 SMNVEV (reference sequence). V gave up 4 bases and J gave up 3 bases; unmatched junction bases: 4. CDR3 bases: TGTGCCAGCAGTTCGACAGGGGGAAGTGGAAACACCATATATTTT. Its protein is CASSSTGGSGNTIYF.

This clone was detected only a few times. This rearrangement joins TRBV5-4 to TRBJ2-5; D perhaps matches TRBD2 (6 bases). This CDR3 has 15 residues. Trimming removed 3 bases from V and 4 bases from J, with 16 bases in between. The germline CDR1 and CDR2 sequences are SGHNT and YYREEE (reference sequence). In DNA form, the CDR3 reads TGTGCCAGCAGCTGGACTGGAGGGAATCGAGAGACCCAGTACTTC. As protein: CASSWTGGNRETQYF. The full variable domain, rest sourced from reference TRBV5-4 and TRBJ2-5, is ETGVTQSPTHLIKTRGQQVTLRCSSQSGHNTVSWYQQALGQGPQFIFQYYREEENGRGNFPPRFSGLQFPNYSSELNVNALELDDSALYLCASSWTGGNRETQYFGPGTRLLVL.

CDR3: CASTADSYTGELFF. The CDR3 coding sequence is TGTGCCAGCACCGCGGACAGCTACACCGGGGAGCTGTTTTTT. V and J are TRBV27 and TRBJ2-2; D is perhaps TRBD1 (6 bases). Looked up from germline, CDR1 is MNHEY and CDR2 is SMNVEV (reference sequence). The length of the CDR3 is 14 residues. Deletions cut 7 bases from V and 3 bases from J, with 12 bases between.

This clone was seen more than once but under ten times. The chain has TRBV6-6 and TRBJ2-7; a weak D match, TRBD2 (6 bases). V gave up 2 bases and J gave up 6 bases, with 14 bases separating them. Germline lookup yields CDR1 MNHNY and CDR2 SVGAGI (reference sequence). This CDR3 is built from 14 residues. The CDR3 reads CASSYGGPLSEQYF. CDR3 coding DNA: TGTGCCAGCAGTTACGGAGGGCCTCTCAGCGAGCAGTACTTC.

The gene calls are TRBV9 and TRBJ1-5, with D possibly being TRBD1 (6 bases). The CDR3 length is 13 residues. The V gene lost 5 bases and the J gene lost 2 bases, with 8 bases spanning the gap. Germline V CDR1 and CDR2: SGDLS, YYNGEE. The DNA of the CDR3 is TGTGCCAGCAGTGCAGGGGGCAATCAGCCCCAGCATTTT. Translation: CASSAGGNQPQHF.

The chain recombines TRBV6-1 with TRBJ1-4; TRBD1 agrees at 10 bases. This CDR3 is 16 amino acids long. The trim removed 1 base at V and 7 bases at J, leaving 6 bases unmatched. Germline values: CDR1 MNHNS, CDR2 SASEGT. The CDR3 is CASSEGGQGPGEKLFF. DNA for the CDR3: TGTGCCAGCAGTGAAGGGGGACAGGGGCCGGGTGAAAAACTGTTTTTT.

V and J are TRBV5-1 and TRBJ2-7, with 8 bases fitting TRBD2. The germline V gene encodes CDR1 SGHRS and CDR2 YFSETQ. With V trimmed by 7 bases and J by 4 bases, 7 bases remained unmatched. The CDR3 consists of 13 residues. For the CDR3, the DNA is TGCGCCAGCGGGCGGGAGGCCCGTTACGAGCAGTACTTC. This codes for CASGREARYEQYF.

This sequence joins TRBV7-2 and TRBJ2-7; a possible D gene is TRBD2 (5 bases). Looked up from germline, CDR1 is SGHTA and CDR2 is FQGNSA. The CDR3 is made up of 13 amino acids. Trimming left V 5 bases short and J 6 bases short, with 14 bases between. The CDR3 sequence: CASSAGPGLEQYV. In nucleotides, the CDR3 is TGTGCCAGCAGCGCCGGGCCAGGACTCGAGCAGTACGTC.

The genes are TRBV4-1 and TRBJ1-1; no clear D. The germline V gene encodes CDR1 MGHRA and CDR2 YSYEKL. The germline V and J ends were trimmed by 3 bases and 1 base, with 9 bases remaining between them. The CDR3 is 14 amino acids. The CDR3 region has the DNA TGCGCCAGCAGCCATGTAACAGAGAACACTGAAGCTTTCTTT. Its translation is CASSHVTENTEAFF.

DNA of the CDR3: TGTGCCAGCAGTTTTGTAGACTCTGGAAACACCATATATTTT. This codes for CASSFVDSGNTIYF. This chain links TRBV28 with TRBJ1-3; D is unclear. Germline CDR1 MDHEN, CDR2 SYDVKM. V lost 3 bases, J lost 0 bases, and 6 bases lay in between. The CDR3 consists of 14 residues.

The V and J genes are TRBV5-6 and TRBJ1-1; possible D gene TRBD1, 6 bases. With 1 base removed from V and 0 bases from J, the gap between germline ends came to 10 bases. Looked up from germline, CDR1 is SGHDT and CDR2 is YYEEEE. This CDR3 contains 15 residues. The CDR3 protein is CASSLSGDMNTEAFF. The CDR3, as DNA: TGTGCCAGCAGCTTGTCTGGGGACATGAACACTGAAGCTTTCTTT.

V and J are TRBV5-6 and TRBJ1-2; D remains unclear. Germline CDR1 SGHDT, CDR2 YYEEEE. This CDR3 has 12 amino acids. With 2 bases removed from V and 3 bases from J, the gap between germline ends came to 5 bases. CDR3 DNA sequence: TGTGCCAGCAGCTTCCAGGACTATGGCTACACCTTC. This sequence encodes CASSFQDYGYTF.

The CDR3 sequence: CASSLGFEGTGNTIYF. DNA of the CDR3: TGCGCCAGCAGCTTGGGGTTCGAGGGTACTGGAAACACCATATATTTT. The chain has TRBV5-1 and TRBJ1-3; D is unclear. The V gene's germline CDR1 is SGHRS and CDR2 YFSETQ. V was clipped by 0 bases and J by 2 bases, with 12 bases between them. The CDR3 has 16 amino acids.

This chain connects TRBV5-5 to TRBJ1-2, with TRBD1 matching over 10 bases. CDR1 is SGHKS, CDR2 YYEKEE, per germline (reference sequence). The CDR3 totals 18 residues. V lost 0 bases to trimming and J lost 7 bases; unmatched junction nucleotides: 15. The CDR3 region has the DNA TGTGCCAGCAGCTTGGAATGGACAGGGGGATCTTTATCTAGTGGCTACACCTTC. This codes for CASSLEWTGGSLSSGYTF. Drawing the rest from reference TRBV5-5 and TRBJ1-2, the complete variable domain is DAGVTQSPTHLIKTRGQQVTLRCSPISGHKSVSWYQQVLGQGPQFIFQYYEKEERGRGNFPDRFSARQFPNYSSELNVNALLLGDSALYLCASSLEWTGGSLSSGYTFGSGTRLTVV.

CDR3: CASSGPETGIEQFF. CDR3 DNA sequence: TGTGCCAGCAGTGGTCCTGAGACAGGGATTGAGCAGTTCTTC. The chain has TRBV25-1 and TRBJ2-1; 7 nucleotides match TRBD1. Germline CDR1 MGHDK, CDR2 SYGVNS. The CDR3 sequence is 14 residues long. The J segment lost 9 bases and the V segment lost 4 bases, leaving 9 bases of the junction unmatched.

The V call is TRBV28, the J call TRBJ1-5, with TRBD1 matching 10 bases. Germline assignment: CDR1 MDHEN and CDR2 SYDVKM. This CDR3 contains 15 residues. V lost 7 bases to trimming and J lost 3 bases; unmatched junction nucleotides: 6. CDR3 nucleotide sequence: TGTGCCAGCAACTCCGGGACAGGGGTCAATCAGCCCCAGCATTTT. It specifies CASNSGTGVNQPQHF.